This entry lists 24 T cell receptor beta chains sequenced from one sample in a study of PD-1 blockade in classical Hodgkin lymphoma. Autologous stem cell transplantation was followed by relapse in every patient, and brentuximab vedotin exposure varied. Sequencing was performed with immunoSEQ multiplex PCR; in TCRdb, only in-frame clones are kept and a portion is missing. Of 29,000 or so clones in the sample, about 71% are singletons; the top ten hold about 3.3%. The sequences come from peripheral blood mononuclear cells (PBMCs), collected before the second cycle of nivolumab. The receptors stem from a human donor with classical Hodgkin lymphoma.

The chain has TRBV6-6 and TRBJ1-2, with D possibly TRBD1 on 6 matching bases. The germline gives CDR1 MNHNY, CDR2 SVGAGI (reference sequence). The CDR3 is 14 residues long. Trimming shortened V by 0 bases and J by 4 bases, and 9 bases separated the two germline ends. This CDR3 is CASSYSRGPYGYTF. CDR3 DNA: TGTGCCAGCAGTTACTCCCGGGGGCCCTATGGCTACACCTTC.

DNA for the CDR3: TGTGCCACCAGCAGAGATATTGAAGACCTCCTCCTCGCGAACACCGGGGAGCTGTTTTTT. Its protein product is CATSRDIEDLLLANTGELFF. The chain carries TRBV15 and TRBJ2-2; no definite D call. The length of the CDR3 is 20 residues. Germline V gene data show CDR1 as LNHNV and CDR2 as YYDKDF (reference sequence). V gave up 0 bases and J gave up 0 bases, with 20 bases separating them.

The V and J genes are TRBV7-8 and TRBJ2-5; 13 positions agree with TRBD2. Germline CDR1 and CDR2: SGHVS and FQNEAQ. CDR3 size: 19 residues. V was pared by 6 bases and J by 3 bases, with 16 bases of the junction left unmatched. CDR3 amino acids: CASRSSVTSGGRRKETQYF. The DNA of the CDR3 is TGTGCCAGCAGATCCTCGGTGACTAGCGGGGGGAGGAGGAAAGAGACCCAGTACTTC.

This clone was counted a few times. This sequence joins TRBV9 and TRBJ2-1; 7 nucleotides agree with TRBD1. Germline-derived CDR1 and CDR2 are SGDLS and YYNGEE. The ends lost 3 bases at V and 4 bases at J; junction bases unmatched: 4. The CDR3 contains 14 residues. The CDR3 nucleotides read TGTGCCAGCAGCGAAAGACAGGGTTACAATGAGCAGTTCTTC. Its protein is CASSERQGYNEQFF.

The CDR3 spells CASSMAQSGEQYF. CDR3 nucleotides: TGTGCCAGCAGTATGGCACAATCGGGCGAGCAGTACTTC. The V and J genes are TRBV25-1 and TRBJ2-7; D call uncertain. Trimming left V 5 bases short and J 6 bases short, with 14 bases between. Germline lookup yields CDR1 MGHDK and CDR2 SYGVNS. The CDR3 totals 13 residues.

This clone was found a few times. The V and J genes are TRBV19 and TRBJ2-7; 14 bases match TRBD2. The junction had 11 bases not matched to a gene; V was cut back by 6 bases and J by 4 bases. CDR1 is LNHDA and CDR2 is SQIVND in the germline V gene (reference sequence). The CDR3 contains 17 residues. CDR3 DNA: TGTGCCAGTAGCCCGACCCAGGGACTAGCGGGGGTTTACGAGCAGTACTTC. It codes for CASSPTQGLAGVYEQYF.

The rearrangement joins TRBV6-1 to TRBJ2-7, with D unclear. Trimming shortened V by 7 bases and J by 0 bases, and 13 bases separated the two germline ends. Germline lookup yields CDR1 MNHNS and CDR2 SASEGT. There are 14 residues in the CDR3. The CDR3 is CASTLGARSYEQYF. The CDR3 nucleotides are TGTGCCAGCACCCTAGGAGCGCGCTCCTACGAGCAGTACTTC.

V usage is TRBV19 and J usage is TRBJ1-1, with D perhaps TRBD1 (6 bases). Germline lookup yields CDR1 LNHDA and CDR2 SQIVND (reference sequence). The CDR3 covers 14 residues. V was pared by 1 base and J by 7 bases, with 13 bases between. The CDR3 DNA is TGTGCCAGTAGTATAGTTCTGGGGGCGGGTGAAGCTTTCTTT. Amino acid sequence: CASSIVLGAGEAFF.

V gene TRBV29-1 combines with J gene TRBJ2-2, with unresolved D. Germline loops: CDR1 SQVTM, CDR2 ANQGSEA. The V end was cut by 3 bases, the J end by 1 base, with 6 bases between. This CDR3 has 13 residues. The CDR3 is CSVDFQNTGELFF. In DNA form, the CDR3 reads TGCAGCGTTGATTTCCAGAACACCGGGGAGCTGTTTTTT.

The chain couples TRBV28 to TRBJ1-6; tentatively, D is TRBD1 (6 bases). The CDR3 is 14 residues long. Germline-derived CDR1 and CDR2 are MDHEN and SYDVKM. With 5 bases removed from V and 10 bases from J, the gap between germline ends came to 15 bases. The CDR3 reads CASSHRQVGSPLHF. CDR3 in DNA: TGTGCCAGCAGTCATAGACAGGTTGGCTCACCCCTCCACTTT.

V and J are TRBV28 and TRBJ2-5; no clear D gene. Germline values: CDR1 MDHEN, CDR2 SYDVKM. With 6 bases removed from V and 1 base from J, the gap between germline ends came to 15 bases. The CDR3 totals 15 residues. CDR3 sequence reads: CASSPDETLQETQYF. For the CDR3, the DNA is TGTGCCAGCAGCCCGGATGAGACACTCCAAGAGACCCAGTACTTC.

In its sample, this clone was seen once. The rearrangement uses TRBV13 and TRBJ2-3, with 7 bases fitting TRBD2. The CDR3 consists of 16 residues. J was trimmed by 0 bases and V by 3 bases; bases with no gene match: 6. CDR1 PRHDT and CDR2 FYEKMQ come from the germline V gene (reference sequence). CDR3 residues: CASSLRTSLSTDTQYF. In nucleotides, the CDR3 is TGTGCCAGCAGCTTGAGGACTAGTCTTAGCACAGATACGCAGTATTTT.

The chain has TRBV7-9 and TRBJ1-2; D gene unclear. Trimming took off 1 base at V and 6 bases at J, with 12 bases between the two ends. This CDR3 is built from 14 residues. Looked up from germline, CDR1 is SEHNR and CDR2 is FQNEAQ (reference sequence). The CDR3 loop reads CASSLVRRTNGYTF. The CDR3 bases are TGTGCCAGCAGCTTAGTTCGCAGGACTAATGGCTACACCTTC.

This chain uses TRBV19 with TRBJ1-4; D is uncertain. Between the trimmed V and J ends, which lost 7 bases and 1 base, there was a span of 28 bases. The CDR3 extends over 20 amino acids. Germline V gene data show CDR1 as LNHDA and CDR2 as SQIVND (reference sequence). CDR3 bases: TGTGCCAGTACTCACGCACCACAGAGGGCGTTAATCGGAACTAATGAAAAACTGTTTTTT. This gives the protein CASTHAPQRALIGTNEKLFF.

This clone has just one count. The chain recombines TRBV5-6 with TRBJ2-7; perhaps TRBD1 as D (6 bases). Trimming removed 4 bases from V and 4 bases from J, with 18 bases in between. Germline CDR1 SGHDT, CDR2 YYEEEE. This CDR3 has 15 amino acids. The CDR3 DNA reads as TGTGCCAGCAGCAACGCTCGGGACAATTTATACGAGCAGTACTTC. Translating gives CASSNARDNLYEQYF.

This clone was detected only once. This chain connects TRBV5-1 to TRBJ1-4; no clear D. The V gene's germline CDR1 is SGHRS and CDR2 YFSETQ. V was trimmed by 4 bases and J by 8 bases, leaving 15 bases between them. The CDR3 length is 14 residues. CDR3 coding DNA: TGCGCCAGCAGCGCCGACCTAAAGTTGGAAAAACTGTTTTTT. Amino acid sequence: CASSADLKLEKLFF.

This rearrangement joins TRBV12-5 to TRBJ2-7; D not resolved. CDR3 length equals 15 residues. Germline CDR1 is LGHNT and CDR2 is FRNRAP. The V end was cut by 6 bases, the J end by 3 bases, with 18 bases between. In DNA, the CDR3 is TGTGCTAGTGGGATCTCGGACCGATTCATCTACGAGCAGTACTTC. Its translation is CASGISDRFIYEQYF.

There are a few counts of this clone. The chain has TRBV4-1 and TRBJ2-3; D may be TRBD1 (5 bases). Germline-derived CDR1 and CDR2 are MGHRA and YSYEKL. This CDR3 has 14 residues. Trimming stripped 3 bases from V and 6 bases from J, with 13 bases between. CDR3 sequence reads: CASSHGGAGDTQYF. The CDR3 bases are TGCGCCAGCAGCCACGGTGGGGCCGGGGATACGCAGTATTTT.

The rearrangement uses TRBV27 and TRBJ1-1; the D is unclear. The germline V and J ends were trimmed by 2 bases and 4 bases, with 8 bases remaining between them. This CDR3 is built from 13 residues. Germline CDR1 MNHEY, CDR2 SMNVEV (reference sequence). CDR3 in amino acids: CASSLNSATEAFF. In DNA form, the CDR3 reads TGTGCCAGCAGTTTAAATAGCGCCACTGAAGCTTTCTTT.

This clone was picked up a small number of times. This rearrangement joins TRBV7-2 to TRBJ2-1; the D is unclear. The CDR3 length is 14 residues. Germline CDR1 is SGHTA and CDR2 is FQGNSA. V dropped 2 bases and J dropped 4 bases, with 9 bases sitting between them. The CDR3 DNA sequence: TGTGCCAGCAGCTTATTGGTCTTATACAATGAGCAGTTCTTC. Amino acids: CASSLLVLYNEQFF. Combining the CDR3 with reference TRBV7-2 and TRBJ2-1 gives the whole variable domain GAGVSQSPSNKVTEKGKDVELRCDPISGHTALYWYRQSLGQGLEFLIYFQGNSAPDKSGLPSDRFSAERTGGSVSTLTIQRTQQEDSAVYLCASSLLVLYNEQFFGPGTRLTVL.

The rearrangement links TRBV30 to TRBJ2-5; D is undetermined. The ends were cut back, 2 bases at V and 5 bases at J, with 15 bases in the middle. From germline, CDR1 is GTSNPN and CDR2 SVGIG (reference sequence). The CDR3 has 14 amino acids. The CDR3 spells CAWSLPGRWETQYF. The CDR3 bases are TGTGCCTGGAGTCTTCCCGGGCGGTGGGAGACCCAGTACTTC.

The V gene is TRBV10-3, the J gene TRBJ1-2; no firm D call. The germline gives CDR1 ENHRY, CDR2 SYGVKD. Trimming pared 6 bases from V and 0 bases from J, leaving 17 bases between. The CDR3 runs 16 residues. CDR3 residues: CAISGITPPANYGYTF. The CDR3 DNA reads as TGTGCCATCAGCGGGATCACCCCTCCAGCTAACTATGGCTACACCTTC.

This rearrangement joins TRBV7-9 to TRBJ2-3; no reliable D call. The germline CDR1 and CDR2 sequences are SEHNR and FQNEAQ (reference sequence). This CDR3 spans 13 amino acids. The V end was cut by 5 bases, the J end by 7 bases, with 13 bases between. For the CDR3, the DNA is TGTGCCAGCAGCCCAAGTACGGGCTATACGCAGTATTTT. Translated, it gives CASSPSTGYTQYF.

This clone has a handful of counts. V and J are TRBV6-5 and TRBJ1-4; TRBD1 aligns across 10 bases. After removal of 5 bases from V and 6 bases from J, the junction contained 6 bases not matched to a gene. CDR1 MNHEY and CDR2 SVGAGI come from the germline V gene. The CDR3 extends over 15 amino acids. The CDR3 is CASSPWTGGHEKLFF. The CDR3 DNA is TGTGCCAGCAGTCCCTGGACAGGGGGGCATGAAAAACTGTTTTTT.